This T cell receptor beta chain was sequenced in a study of blood T cell repertoires in COVID-19. Clinical histories supplied by participants themselves formed the basis of cohort assignment. This clone was picked up one time. The CDR3 runs 17 residues. CDR1 is SGDLS and CDR2 is YYNGEE in the germline V gene. The J segment lost 1 base and the V segment lost 0 bases, leaving 6 bases of the junction unmatched. Original processing notes: Estimates of nucleated cell counts were drawn from the amplification of reference gene primers. The table came from immunoSEQ multiplex PCR; TCRdb's copy has only in-frame clones and leaves some out. D and trimming were read from the DNA, whereas the V and J calls and clone size are those reported in that table. The table includes more than 250,000 clones, about 90% detected once.

This chain connects TRBV9 to TRBJ2-1, with 8 positions matching TRBD1. The clonotype was recovered from a woman younger than 45 who had recovered from COVID-19. Material: PBMCs or T cells enriched from blood (not recorded which). In DNA form, the CDR3 reads TGTGCCAGCAGCGTAGGTCCTCGGGACAGGTCCTACAATGAGCAGTTCTTC. It specifies CASSVGPRDRSYNEQFF.